The TCR beta chain under discussion was sequenced for a study of blood T cell repertoires in COVID-19. About the study: Samples of COVID-19 (acute and convalescent) were obtained from the United States, Italy and Spain.

Authors' data handling: Nucleated cell counts were estimated from reference gene primer amplification. Sequencing used immunoSEQ multiplex PCR; TCRdb keeps in-frame clones, though not all of them. V and J calls and clone size follow that table, whereas D and trimming were derived from the DNA. The table records approximately 230,000 clones, about 89% of them present only once. Each recovered donor of Cohort 3 presented with two negative PCRs, clearance, or symptom resolution. Germline CDR1 is MDHEN and CDR2 is SYDVKM. V lost 10 bases, J lost 5 bases, and 11 bases stayed unmatched. The CDR3 sequence is 15 residues long.

The J gene is TRBJ2-2, the V gene TRBV28, with 9 positions matching TRBD1. The receptor comes from a young woman who had recovered from COVID-19. The sequenced sample was PBMCs or T cells enriched from blood (not recorded which). The CDR3 loop is CATALGDRETGELFF. As DNA, the CDR3 is TGTGCCACCGCGTTAGGGGACAGGGAAACCGGGGAGCTGTTTTTT.